This note documents a single TCR beta chain sequence. Antigen: not known. This sample was taken from a study of response to subunit inactivated influenza vaccine. Findings of the study overall: Only a handful of new T cells, the authors suggested, are recruited with each seasonal influenza vaccination.

TCRdb itself ran the RT-PCR reads through MiXCR, one entry per CDR3 protein. The sample contains about 520,000 distinct CDR3 sequences, around 25% of which appear only once. V was pared by 9 bases and J by 8 bases, with 20 bases between. The CDR3 consists of 14 residues. This rearrangement joins TRBV12-3 or TRBV12-4 to TRBJ2-1, with a tentative D call TRBD1 (7 bases). The material sequenced was CD4+ T cells sorted from PBMCs, taken about 5 days after vaccination. This receptor was obtained from a middle-aged man who received an inactivated influenza vaccine. CDR3 bases: TGTGCCAGTAGACGGGCAGGGGGAGGTGATGAGCAGTTCTTC. Its protein is CASRRAGGGDEQFF.